These 2 T cell receptor beta chains came from one sample sequenced in a study of cytomegalovirus exposure and HLA in healthy donors. PCR amplification relied on 60 Vbeta primers (plus 13 Jbeta primers). Sequencing used immunoSEQ multiplex PCR; TCRdb keeps in-frame clones, though not all of them. Among 150,000 to 180,000 clones listed, over 65% were seen once. The sequencing input was PBMCs. These receptors came from a man aged 25 to 40 in good health and CMV-seronegative.

The chain uses TRBV5-4 and TRBJ1-1; maybe TRBD1 (6 bases). The CDR3 spans 16 residues. Germline loops: CDR1 SGHNT, CDR2 YYREEE (reference sequence). Trimming cost V 0 bases and J 1 base, with 13 bases left between them. The CDR3 is CASSLGPGDPNTEAFF. CDR3 in DNA: TGTGCCAGCAGCTTGGGGCCAGGGGACCCGAACACTGAAGCTTTCTTT.

This chain uses TRBV11-2 with TRBJ2-1, with D perhaps matching TRBD1 (5 bases). V was trimmed by 5 bases and J by 7 bases, leaving 12 bases between them. Germline CDR1 and CDR2: SGHAT and FQNNGV. The CDR3 runs to 13 residues. The CDR3 region has the DNA TGTGCCAGCAGCCCAGGTGGGGCGAATGAGCAGTTCTTC. Its translation: CASSPGGANEQFF.